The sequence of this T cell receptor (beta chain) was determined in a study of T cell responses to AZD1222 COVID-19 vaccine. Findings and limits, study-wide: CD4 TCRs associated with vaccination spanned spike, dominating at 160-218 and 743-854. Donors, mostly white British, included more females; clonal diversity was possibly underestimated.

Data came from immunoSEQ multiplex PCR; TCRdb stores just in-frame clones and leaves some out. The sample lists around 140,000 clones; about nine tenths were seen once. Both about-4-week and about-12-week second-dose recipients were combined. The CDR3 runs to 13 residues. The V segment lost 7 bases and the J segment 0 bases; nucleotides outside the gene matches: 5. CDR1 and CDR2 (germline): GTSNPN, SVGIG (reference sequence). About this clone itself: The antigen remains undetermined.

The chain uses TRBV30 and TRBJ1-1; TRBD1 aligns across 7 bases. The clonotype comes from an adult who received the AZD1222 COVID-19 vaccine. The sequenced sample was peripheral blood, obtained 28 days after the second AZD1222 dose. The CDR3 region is CALRDSLNTEAFF. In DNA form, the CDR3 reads TGTGCCTTACGGGACAGTCTGAACACTGAAGCTTTCTTT.